This is a list of T cell receptor beta chains from one sample in a study of T cells after yellow fever vaccination. TCRdb called the 5' RACE reads again in MiXCR, with one record for every CDR3 protein. The repertoire holds approximately 580,000 distinct CDR3 sequences, with roughly a sixth as singletons. The sample was PBMCs, taken roughly 5 days after the first yellow fever vaccination. All receptors come from a man between 18 and 35 years old who received the YFV17D yellow fever vaccine. Each CDR3 is given with its conserved first and last residue. The D gene is left open where the match is weak. Where a row states a size, it is once, few, many or the class of an expanded clone; other rows omit it.

CDR3aa,CDR3nt,d_gene,j_gene,len,abundance,v_gene
CASSYSRGISGNTIYF,TGTGCCAGCAGTTACTCGAGGGGGATTTCTGGAAACACCATATATTTT,.,TRBJ1-3,16,few,TRBV6-5
CASSHGKRVNETQYF,TGTGCCAGCAGCCACGGGAAGAGGGTTAACGAGACCCAGTACTTC,.,TRBJ2-5,15,.,TRBV3-1
CASSVLWGTEAFF,TGTGCCAGCAGCGTACTGTGGGGCACTGAAGCTTTCTTT,.,TRBJ1-1,13,few,TRBV9
CASSGGGFTDTQYF,TGCGCCAGCAGCGGCGGGGGCTTCACAGATACGCAGTATTTT,.,TRBJ2-3,14,few,TRBV5-1
CASRPRDRASTDTQYF,TGTGCCAGCAGACCTAGGGACAGAGCTAGCACAGATACGCAGTATTTT,TRBD1,TRBJ2-3,16,few,TRBV6-2/TRBV6-3
CASSLVDGNEQFF,TGCGCCAGCAGCTTGGTAGATGGGAATGAGCAGTTCTTC,.,TRBJ2-1,13,few,TRBV5-1
CSARGYRGLRYNEQFF,TGCAGTGCTAGAGGTTACAGGGGGTTAAGGTACAATGAGCAGTTCTTC,TRBD1,TRBJ2-1,16,.,TRBV20-1
CASSPGGNTYSNQPQHF,TGTGCCAGCTCCCCCGGGGGCAACACTTATAGCAATCAGCCCCAGCATTTT,.,TRBJ1-5,17,.,TRBV12-3/TRBV12-4
CASSHELAGGPNEQFF,TGTGCCAGCAGCCACGAACTAGCGGGGGGGCCCAATGAGCAGTTCTTC,TRBD2,TRBJ2-1,16,few,TRBV4-2
CASSLVGTGNTIYF,TGTGCCAGCAGCTTAGTAGGGACTGGAAACACCATATATTTT,.,TRBJ1-3,14,few,TRBV7-9
CASKTGLHNSPLHF,TGTGCCAGCAAAACCGGGCTCCATAATTCACCCCTCCACTTT,.,TRBJ1-6,14,few,TRBV12-3/TRBV12-4
CSARGLAGATDTQYF,TGCAGTGCTAGGGGCCTAGCGGGGGCCACAGATACGCAGTATTTT,TRBD2,TRBJ2-3,15,few,TRBV20-1
CATSRGTSNEKLFF,TGTGCCACCAGCCGGGGCACTTCTAATGAAAAACTGTTTTTT,.,TRBJ1-4,14,few,TRBV15
CAGVRRPEIEQFF,TGTGCCGGAGTTAGGCGCCCCGAAATCGAGCAGTTCTTC,.,TRBJ2-1,13,.,TRBV12-3/TRBV12-4
CASSDRVRNEQFF,TGTGCCAGCTCAGACAGGGTTCGGAATGAGCAGTTCTTC,TRBD1,TRBJ2-1,13,.,TRBV6-1
CASSPSLAGANQETQYF,TGTGCCAGCAGCCCCTCCCTAGCGGGGGCCAACCAAGAGACCCAGTACTTC,TRBD2,TRBJ2-5,17,few,TRBV19
CATQDRKGYNEQFF,TGTGCCACCCAAGACAGAAAAGGCTACAATGAGCAGTTCTTC,.,TRBJ2-1,14,.,TRBV3-1
CASSPGGGPWETQYF,TGTGCCAGCAGCCCTGGGGGGGGTCCGTGGGAGACCCAGTACTTC,TRBD2,TRBJ2-5,15,few,TRBV7-3
CSAGLTDGYYGYTF,TGCAGTGCTGGACTGACGGACGGCTACTATGGCTACACCTTC,.,TRBJ1-2,14,.,TRBV20-1
CASSLGGRLEKLFF,TGCGCCAGCAGCTTGGGGGGCCGTCTTGAAAAACTGTTTTTT,.,TRBJ1-4,14,few,TRBV5-1
CASSLVPGQGSEQFF,TGTGCCAGCAGCTTAGTCCCGGGACAGGGTTCTGAGCAGTTCTTC,TRBD1,TRBJ2-1,15,few,TRBV7-2
CASRPGQGLDTQYF,TGTGCCAGCAGGCCGGGACAGGGGTTGGATACGCAGTATTTT,TRBD1,TRBJ2-3,14,few,TRBV2
CASSQGGQATNTEAFF,TGCGCCAGCAGCCAAGGAGGACAGGCGACGAACACTGAAGCTTTCTTT,TRBD1,TRBJ1-1,16,few,TRBV4-3
CASSQDQGNTGELFF,TGCGCCAGCAGCCAAGATCAAGGGAACACCGGGGAGCTGTTTTTT,.,TRBJ2-2,15,few,TRBV4-3
CATAGTHNSPLHF,TGTGCCACTGCCGGGACACATAATTCACCCCTCCACTTT,.,TRBJ1-6,13,few,TRBV28
CSARTGGDNSNQPQHF,TGCAGCGCTAGGACAGGGGGGGACAATAGCAATCAGCCCCAGCATTTT,TRBD1,TRBJ1-5,16,.,TRBV29-1
CASSGGAKSLYNEQFF,TGTGCCAGCTCGGGGGGGGCAAAATCCCTCTACAATGAGCAGTTCTTC,TRBD2,TRBJ2-1,16,few,TRBV6-2/TRBV6-3
CASSPGPGSYTPYF,TGTGCCAGCAGCCCGGGGCCGGGGTCTTATACCCCGTACTTC,.,TRBJ2-5,14,.,TRBV3-1